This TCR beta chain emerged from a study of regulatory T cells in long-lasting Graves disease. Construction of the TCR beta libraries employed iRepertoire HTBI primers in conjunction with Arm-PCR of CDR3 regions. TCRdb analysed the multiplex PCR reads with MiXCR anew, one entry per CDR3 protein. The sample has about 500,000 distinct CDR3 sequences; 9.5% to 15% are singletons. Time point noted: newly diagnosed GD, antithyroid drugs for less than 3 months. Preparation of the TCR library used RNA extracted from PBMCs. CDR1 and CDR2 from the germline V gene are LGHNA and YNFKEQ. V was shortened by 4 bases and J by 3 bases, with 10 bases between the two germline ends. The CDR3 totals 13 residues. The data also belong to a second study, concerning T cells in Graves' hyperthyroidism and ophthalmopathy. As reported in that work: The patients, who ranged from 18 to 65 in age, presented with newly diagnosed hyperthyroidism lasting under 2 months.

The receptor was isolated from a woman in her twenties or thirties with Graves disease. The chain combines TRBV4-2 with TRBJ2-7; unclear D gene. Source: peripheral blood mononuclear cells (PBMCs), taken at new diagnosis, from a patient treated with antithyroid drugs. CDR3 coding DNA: TGTGCCAGCAGCCCCGACGGTAACTACGAGCAGTACTTC. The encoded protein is CASSPDGNYEQYF.